This T cell receptor beta chain was captured in a study of T cell responses to AZD1222 COVID-19 vaccine. Study-level results: Across the whole spike, CD4 TCRs peaked at regions 160-218 and 743-854. White British donors predominated, females outnumbered males, and clonal diversity was possibly underestimated. Reportedly, nearly half the spike-specific TCRs target unmutated variant regions. Spike-specific TCR breadth and depth were elevated following two AZD1222 doses.

V dropped 4 bases and J dropped 3; count of bases not matched to a gene: 4. The germline CDR1 and CDR2 sequences are MDHEN and SYDVKM. CDR3 length equals 14 residues. With regard to this clone: Antigen specificity is unknown.

Sequenced by immunoSEQ multiplex PCR; TCRdb stores in-frame clones only, minus some. The profile shows roughly 150,000 clones, around 90% of them singletons. This chain connects TRBV28 to TRBJ1-2; the match to TRBD1 covers 8 bases. This specimen was peripheral blood, taken 28 days after the second AZD1222 dose. The TCR was taken from an adult who received the AZD1222 COVID-19 vaccine. CDR3 nucleotide sequence: TGTGCCAGCAGTTACCAGGGGGCTCACTATGGCTACACCTTC. It yields the protein CASSYQGAHYGYTF.